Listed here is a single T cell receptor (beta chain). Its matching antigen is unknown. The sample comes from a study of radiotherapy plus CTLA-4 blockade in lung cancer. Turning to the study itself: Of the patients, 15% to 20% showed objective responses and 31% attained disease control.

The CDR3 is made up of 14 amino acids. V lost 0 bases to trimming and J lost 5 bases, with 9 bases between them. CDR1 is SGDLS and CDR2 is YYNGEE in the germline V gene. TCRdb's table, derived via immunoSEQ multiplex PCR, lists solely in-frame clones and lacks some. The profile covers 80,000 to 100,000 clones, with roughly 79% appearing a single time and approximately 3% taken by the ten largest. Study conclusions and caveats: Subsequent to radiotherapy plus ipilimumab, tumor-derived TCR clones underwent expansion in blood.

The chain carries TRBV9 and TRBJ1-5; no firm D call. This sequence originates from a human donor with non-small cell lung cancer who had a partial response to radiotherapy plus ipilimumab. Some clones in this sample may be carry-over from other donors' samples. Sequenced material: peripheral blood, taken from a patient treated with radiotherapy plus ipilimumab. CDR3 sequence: CASSVGHNDQPQHF. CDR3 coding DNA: TGTGCCAGCAGCGTAGGACACAACGATCAGCCCCAGCATTTT.